The clone carrying this T cell receptor (beta chain) showed up many times. MiXCR, applied by TCRdb to the PCR reads, yields one record per CDR3 protein. The table includes more than 3,000 distinct CDR3 sequences, approximately 20% detected once. These data belong to a study of tumor-infiltrating lymphocytes in oesophageal squamous cell carcinoma. The germline V gene has CDR1 MNHNS and CDR2 SASEGT. The CDR3 is 14 amino acids. V was shortened by 10 bases and J by 1 base, with 11 bases between the two germline ends. This sequence originates from a male donor with esophageal squamous cell carcinoma. Sequenced sample: normal esophageal tissue next to the tumor. The rearrangement links TRBV6-1 to TRBJ2-6; no clear D gene. The CDR3 DNA reads TGTGCCACCAACCGTCCGTCTGGGGCCAACGTCCTGACTTTC. It encodes CATNRPSGANVLTF.